These 26 T cell receptor beta chains were all obtained from the same sample, sequenced in a study of beta chain features in type 1 diabetes. Every isolated RNA sample was fully reverse transcribed, so sequencing captured expressed TCRB transcripts. Profiling relied on immunoSEQ multiplex PCR, and the TCRdb table lists in-frame clones only, not all of them. The sample consists of about 210,000 clones, under 13% of them appearing once. Sequenced sample: central memory CD4+ T cells from blood. The source is a man in his late teens or twenties in good health.

V and J are TRBV29-1 and TRBJ2-7; D is ambiguous. The CDR3 has 11 residues. Trimming cost V 4 bases and J 1 base, with 5 bases left between them. Germline V gene lookup returns CDR1 SQVTM and CDR2 ANQGSEA. The CDR3, as DNA: TGCAGCGTTGGAAGATCCTACGAGCAGTACTTC. This gives the protein CSVGRSYEQYF.

This clone was recorded a few times. The genes are TRBV28 and TRBJ1-4; D is undetermined. The CDR3 runs to 16 residues. The V end was cut by 1 base, the J end by 4 bases, with 13 bases between. In germline, CDR1 is MDHEN, CDR2 SYDVKM. The CDR3 nucleotides read TGTGCCAGCAGTTTATTCGGGAGCAGTGTTAATGAAAAACTGTTTTTT. Amino acids: CASSLFGSSVNEKLFF.

The sample holds a few counts of this clone. The chain uses TRBV18 and TRBJ2-7; TRBD1 is a possible D gene (5 bases). CDR3 size: 14 residues. V was trimmed by 4 bases and J by 0 bases, leaving 10 bases between them. Germline CDR1 reads KGHSH; CDR2 reads LQKENI. The CDR3 here is CASSLRQISYEQYF. For the CDR3, the DNA is TGTGCCAGCTCACTAAGACAGATCTCCTACGAGCAGTACTTC.

The V and J genes are TRBV29-1 and TRBJ2-5; no clear D. Judging by the DNA end, TRBJ2-7 fits better; the J call may be wrong. This CDR3 has 11 amino acids. In germline, CDR1 is SQVTM, CDR2 ANQGSEA. The CDR3 coding sequence is TGCAGCGCCCGAGAAACCTACGAGCAGTACTTC. Protein sequence: CSARETYEQYF.

J is TRBJ2-5 and V is TRBV7-9; 8 nucleotides match TRBD2. Losses at the gene ends were 3 bases for V and 5 bases for J; bases not matched to a gene: 8. CDR3 length: 15 residues. CDR1 and CDR2 (germline): SEHNR, FQNEAQ (reference sequence). The DNA for the CDR3 is TGTGCCAGCAGCTTTACTAGCGGCCCGACGGAGACCCAGTACTTC. Translation gives CASSFTSGPTETQYF.

CDR3 bases: TGTGCCAGCAGCTCTGCCACAGGGTTGAAAAACATTCAGTACTTC. Translating it yields CASSSATGLKNIQYF. The chain links TRBV6-1 to TRBJ2-4, with D maybe TRBD1 (6 bases). Trimming removed 6 bases from V and 4 bases from J, with 16 bases in between. This CDR3 has 15 amino acids. CDR1 and CDR2 from the germline V gene are MNHNS and SASEGT.

This clone appeared many times. The J gene is TRBJ1-1, the V gene TRBV5-4; 8 bases are a match to TRBD1. The CDR3 has 13 amino acids. Germline CDR1 is SGHNT and CDR2 is YYREEE (reference sequence). The ends lost 2 bases at V and 4 bases at J; junction bases unmatched: 1. The CDR3 reads CASSLTGGTEAFF. CDR3 nucleotides: TGTGCCAGCAGCTTAACAGGGGGCACTGAAGCTTTCTTT.

This chain uses TRBV27 with TRBJ2-6; either TRBD1 or TRBD2 may supply D (5 bases each). Germline V gene sequence: CDR1 MNHEY, CDR2 SMNVEV (reference sequence). The CDR3 is 18 amino acids. Trimming took 2 bases from V and 0 from J, leaving 14 bases between them. CDR3 loop: CASSLNGAFHSGANVLTF. CDR3 bases: TGTGCCAGCAGTTTAAACGGGGCTTTCCACTCTGGGGCCAACGTCCTGACTTTC.

This clone was counted at least ten times. The chain uses TRBV7-8 and TRBJ1-1, with 10 bases matching TRBD1. V lost 4 bases and J lost 2; bases outside the gene matches: 4. Germline V gives CDR1 SGHVS, CDR2 FQNEAQ. The CDR3 extends over 15 amino acids. CDR3 in amino acids: CASSSGQGLNTEAFF. Written as DNA, the CDR3 is TGTGCCAGCAGCTCGGGACAGGGGTTAAACACTGAAGCTTTCTTT.

This clone was seen only a few times. The chain links TRBV5-1 to TRBJ2-1; 7 positions match TRBD2. Trimming at V came to 3 bases and at J to 4 bases, leaving 10 bases not matched to a gene. Germline V CDR1 and CDR2: SGHRS, YFSETQ. The CDR3 covers 16 residues. The CDR3 sequence is CASSSGTIEIYNEQFF. CDR3 sequence (DNA): TGCGCCAGCAGCTCCGGGACTATCGAGATTTACAATGAGCAGTTCTTC. Drawing the rest from reference TRBV5-1 and TRBJ2-1, the complete variable domain is KAGVTQTPRYLIKTRGQQVTLSCSPISGHRSVSWYQQTPGQGLQFLFEYFSETQRNKGNFPGRFSGRQFSNSRSEMNVSTLELGDSALYLCASSSGTIEIYNEQFFGPGTRLTVL.

This clone was observed a few times. The V call is TRBV10-1, the J call TRBJ1-2; no clear D gene. In germline, CDR1 is WNHNN, CDR2 SYGVQD (reference sequence). CDR3 length: 14 residues. V dropped 3 bases and J dropped 4 bases, with 12 bases sitting between them. The CDR3 spells CASSDEARSYGYTF. The CDR3 nucleotides read TGCGCCAGCAGTGATGAAGCCAGGAGCTATGGCTACACCTTC.

This clone was detected a few times. The gene calls are TRBV7-3 and TRBJ2-2; D unresolved. Trimming stripped 2 bases from V and 6 bases from J, with 10 bases between. Germline CDR1 SGHTA, CDR2 FQGTGA. This CDR3 is 14 amino acids long. CDR3 DNA sequence: TGTGCCAGCAGCTTAGGGCTCCGAGCCGGGGAGCTGTTTTTT. Protein sequence: CASSLGLRAGELFF.

The DNA for the CDR3 is TGTGCCAGCAGCTTAGGATCTAGCGGGAGGTCGGCCTACAATGAGCAGTTCTTC. This gives the protein CASSLGSSGRSAYNEQFF. The chain couples TRBV7-2 to TRBJ2-1, with TRBD2 identical over 11 bases. CDR3 length: 18 residues. V dropped 1 base and J dropped 2; count of bases not matched to a gene: 7. Germline-derived CDR1 and CDR2 are SGHTA and FQGNSA.

This clone was seen only a few times. The CDR3, as DNA: TGTGCCTGGAGTGTGCAACAGGGGATCCGTGGAAACACCATATATTTT. This codes for CAWSVQQGIRGNTIYF. The V gene is TRBV30, the J gene TRBJ1-3, with 7 bases that match TRBD1. CDR1 is GTSNPN and CDR2 is SVGIG in the germline V gene (reference sequence). Germline trimming cut 0 bases from V and 3 bases from J; bases unmatched to any gene: 8. The CDR3 is 16 residues long.

This chain links TRBV7-8 with TRBJ2-3; TRBD2 matches 15 bases. Germline values: CDR1 SGHVS, CDR2 FQNEAQ. CDR3 length: 17 residues. J gave up 2 bases and V 3 bases, and 3 bases lay outside the gene matches. The chain's CDR3 is CASSFGTSGRNTDTQYF. CDR3 sequence (DNA): TGTGCCAGCAGCTTCGGGACTAGCGGGAGGAACACAGATACGCAGTATTTT.

This clone was detected many times. The junction departs from the called germline gene at one end, perhaps through a read error. The chain recombines TRBV28 with TRBJ2-4; possibly TRBD2 for D (6 bases). This CDR3 is 10 amino acids long. CDR1 is MDHEN and CDR2 is SYDVKM in the germline V gene. In nucleotides, the CDR3 is TGTGCCAGCAGCGGACTAAATCGGCACTTC. The encoded protein is CASSGLNRHF.

V is TRBV14 and J is TRBJ2-3; no definite D call. The germline CDR1 and CDR2 sequences are SGHDN and FVKESK. The CDR3 totals 17 residues. Trimming cost V 5 bases and J 2 bases, with 20 bases left between them. The CDR3 spells CASSKASLTPNTDTQYF. The CDR3 DNA reads TGTGCCAGCAGCAAAGCGAGTCTAACCCCAAACACAGATACGCAGTATTTT.

The chain is built from TRBV7-8 and TRBJ2-7; 9 bases align to TRBD2. CDR1 and CDR2 (germline): SGHVS, FQNEAQ. V dropped 6 bases and J dropped 1; count of bases not matched to a gene: 7. The CDR3 is 15 residues long. Here the CDR3 reads CASRHKREESYEQYF. Here the CDR3 DNA reads TGTGCCAGCAGGCACAAGCGGGAGGAGTCCTACGAGCAGTACTTC.

This clone was counted only a few times. The rearrangement links TRBV30 to TRBJ2-5, with 7 bases that match TRBD1. V lost 0 bases and J lost 3; bases outside the gene matches: 7. This CDR3 has 15 amino acids. Germline V CDR1 and CDR2: GTSNPN, SVGIG (reference sequence). The CDR3 reads CAWSVLGTGEETQYF. CDR3 DNA: TGTGCCTGGAGTGTACTCGGAACAGGGGAAGAGACCCAGTACTTC.

There are many counts of this clone. The rearrangement links TRBV30 to TRBJ2-2; TRBD1 matches 8 bases. The trim removed 2 bases at V and 5 bases at J, leaving 10 bases unmatched. In germline, CDR1 is GTSNPN, CDR2 SVGIG (reference sequence). The CDR3 is made up of 16 amino acids. The CDR3, as DNA: TGTGCCTGGAGTCGACTGGACAGGGTGGAAACCGGGGAGCTGTTTTTT. Its translation is CAWSRLDRVETGELFF.

This clone was seen a few times. This chain uses TRBV11-2 with TRBJ2-7; TRBD2 matches at 14 bases. The germline gives CDR1 SGHAT, CDR2 FQNNGV. CDR3 size: 13 residues. J was trimmed by 12 bases and V by 4 bases; bases with no gene match: 5. This chain's CDR3 is CASSSGLAGALYF. CDR3 DNA sequence: TGTGCCAGCAGCTCGGGACTAGCGGGAGCTCTGTACTTC.

This clone has more than one count but fewer than ten. With a much larger clone just one base away, this may be a read error. The rearrangement joins TRBV11-2 to TRBJ2-3; perhaps TRBD2 as D (7 bases). The CDR3 sequence is 16 residues long. Germline-derived CDR1 and CDR2 are SGHAT and FQNNGV. The germline V and J ends were trimmed by 0 bases and 1 base, with 11 bases remaining between them. CDR3 in amino acids: CASSLDRGAGTDTQYF. The CDR3 nucleotides read TGTGCCAGCAGCTTAGATCGGGGGGCGGGCACAGATACGCAGTATTTT.

The CDR3 sequence is CASSATGNRFGGYTF. CDR3 nucleotides: TGTGCCAGCTCGGCTACAGGAAACCGCTTTGGTGGCTACACCTTC. This chain links TRBV18 with TRBJ1-2; maybe TRBD1 (5 bases). Trimming shortened V by 6 bases and J by 7 bases, and 21 bases separated the two germline ends. CDR1 is KGHSH, CDR2 LQKENI, per germline. The CDR3 length is 15 residues.

The DNA of the CDR3 is TGTGCCAGCAGCCCCCCCTCAGCGGGGTATCAGCCGGAGACCCAGTACTTC. It yields the protein CASSPPSAGYQPETQYF. The V gene is TRBV7-8, the J gene TRBJ2-5; TRBD2 aligns across 7 bases. Germline V CDR1 and CDR2: SGHVS, FQNEAQ. The CDR3 consists of 17 residues. V lost 5 bases and J lost 5; bases outside the gene matches: 17.

This clone was counted a few times. V and J are TRBV30 and TRBJ2-7; 7 nucleotides agree with TRBD2. The germline V gene has CDR1 GTSNPN and CDR2 SVGIG (reference sequence). CDR3 length: 17 amino acids. J lost 1 base, V lost 0 bases, and 12 bases had no gene match. CDR3 protein: CAWSVPPGRENSYEQYF. Written as DNA, the CDR3 is TGTGCCTGGAGTGTGCCCCCTGGGCGGGAGAATTCCTACGAGCAGTACTTC.

With regard to this clone: A read error may be the cause here, since a much bigger clone is one base away. This chain joins TRBV7-3 and TRBJ1-1; D is undetermined. The CDR3 covers 13 residues. Germline assignment: CDR1 SGHTA and CDR2 FQGTGA. V was trimmed by 2 bases and J by 3 bases, leaving 7 bases between them. The CDR3 DNA reads TGTGCCAGCAGCTTAGTGAGGGACACTGAAGCTTTCTTT. Its protein is CASSLVRDTEAFF.